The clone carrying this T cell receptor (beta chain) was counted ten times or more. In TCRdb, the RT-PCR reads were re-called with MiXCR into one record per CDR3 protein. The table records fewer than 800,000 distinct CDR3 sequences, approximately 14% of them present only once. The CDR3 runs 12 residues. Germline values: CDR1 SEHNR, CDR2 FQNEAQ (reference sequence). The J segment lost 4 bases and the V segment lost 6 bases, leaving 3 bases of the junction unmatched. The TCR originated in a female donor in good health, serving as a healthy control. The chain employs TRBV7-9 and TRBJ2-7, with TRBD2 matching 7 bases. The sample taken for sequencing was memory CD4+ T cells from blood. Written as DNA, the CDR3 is TGTGCCAGCAGGGCTAGCGGTTACGAGCAGTACTTC. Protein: CASRASGYEQYF.